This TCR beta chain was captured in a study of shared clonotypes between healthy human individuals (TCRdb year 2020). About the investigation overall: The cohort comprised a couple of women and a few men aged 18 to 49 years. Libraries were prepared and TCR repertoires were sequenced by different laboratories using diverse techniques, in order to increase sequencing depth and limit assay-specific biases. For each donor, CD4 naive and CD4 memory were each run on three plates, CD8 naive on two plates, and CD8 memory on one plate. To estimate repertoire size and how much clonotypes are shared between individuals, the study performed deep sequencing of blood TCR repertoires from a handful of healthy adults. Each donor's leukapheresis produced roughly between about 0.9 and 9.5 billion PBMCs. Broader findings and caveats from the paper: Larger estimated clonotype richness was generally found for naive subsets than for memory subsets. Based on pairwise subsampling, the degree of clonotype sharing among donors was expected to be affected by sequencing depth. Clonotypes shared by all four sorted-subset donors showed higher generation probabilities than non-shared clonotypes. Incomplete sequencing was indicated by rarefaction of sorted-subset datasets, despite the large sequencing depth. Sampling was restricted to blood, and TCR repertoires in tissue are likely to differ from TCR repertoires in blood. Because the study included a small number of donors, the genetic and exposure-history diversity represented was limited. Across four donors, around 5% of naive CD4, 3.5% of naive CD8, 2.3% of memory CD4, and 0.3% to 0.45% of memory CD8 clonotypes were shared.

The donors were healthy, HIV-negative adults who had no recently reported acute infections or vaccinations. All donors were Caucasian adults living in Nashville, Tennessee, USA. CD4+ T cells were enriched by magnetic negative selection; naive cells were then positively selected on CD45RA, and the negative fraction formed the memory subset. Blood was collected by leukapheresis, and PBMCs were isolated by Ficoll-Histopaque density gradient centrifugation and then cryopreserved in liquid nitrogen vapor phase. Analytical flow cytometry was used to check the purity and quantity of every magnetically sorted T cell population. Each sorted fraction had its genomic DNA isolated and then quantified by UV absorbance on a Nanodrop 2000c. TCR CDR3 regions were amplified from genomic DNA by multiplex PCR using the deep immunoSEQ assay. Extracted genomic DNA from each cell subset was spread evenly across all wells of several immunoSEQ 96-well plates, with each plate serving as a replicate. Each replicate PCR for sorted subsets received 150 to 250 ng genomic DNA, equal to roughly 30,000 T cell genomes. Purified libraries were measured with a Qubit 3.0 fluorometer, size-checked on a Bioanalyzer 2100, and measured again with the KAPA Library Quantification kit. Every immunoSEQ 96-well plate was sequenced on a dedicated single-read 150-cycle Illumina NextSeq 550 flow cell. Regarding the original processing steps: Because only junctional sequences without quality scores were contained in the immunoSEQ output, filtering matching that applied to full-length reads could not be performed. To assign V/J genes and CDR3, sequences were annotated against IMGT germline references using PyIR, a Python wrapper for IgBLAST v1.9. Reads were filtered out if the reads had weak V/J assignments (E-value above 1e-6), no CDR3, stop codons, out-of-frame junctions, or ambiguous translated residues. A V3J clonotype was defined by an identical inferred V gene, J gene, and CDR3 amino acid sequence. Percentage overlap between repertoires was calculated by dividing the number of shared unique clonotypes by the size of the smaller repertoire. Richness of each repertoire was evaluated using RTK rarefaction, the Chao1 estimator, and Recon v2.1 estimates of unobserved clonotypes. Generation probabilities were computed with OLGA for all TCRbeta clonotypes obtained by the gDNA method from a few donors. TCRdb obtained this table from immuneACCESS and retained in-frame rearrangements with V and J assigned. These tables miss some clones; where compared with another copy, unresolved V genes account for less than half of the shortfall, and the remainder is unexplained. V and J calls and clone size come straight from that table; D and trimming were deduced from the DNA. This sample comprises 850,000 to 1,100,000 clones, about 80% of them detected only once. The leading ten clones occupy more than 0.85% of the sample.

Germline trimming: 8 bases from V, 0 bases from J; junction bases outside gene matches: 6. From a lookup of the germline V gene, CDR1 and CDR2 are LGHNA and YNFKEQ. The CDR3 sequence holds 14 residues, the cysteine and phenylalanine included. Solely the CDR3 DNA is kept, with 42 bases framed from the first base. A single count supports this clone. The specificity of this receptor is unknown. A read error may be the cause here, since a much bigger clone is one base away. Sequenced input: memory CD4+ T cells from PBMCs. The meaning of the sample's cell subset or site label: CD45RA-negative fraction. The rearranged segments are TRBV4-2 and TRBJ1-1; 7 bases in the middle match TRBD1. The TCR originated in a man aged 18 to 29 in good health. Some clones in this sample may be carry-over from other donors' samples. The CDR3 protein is CASSRDRVNTEAFF. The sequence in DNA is TGTGCCAGCTCCCGGGACAGAGTGAACACTGAAGCTTTCTTT.